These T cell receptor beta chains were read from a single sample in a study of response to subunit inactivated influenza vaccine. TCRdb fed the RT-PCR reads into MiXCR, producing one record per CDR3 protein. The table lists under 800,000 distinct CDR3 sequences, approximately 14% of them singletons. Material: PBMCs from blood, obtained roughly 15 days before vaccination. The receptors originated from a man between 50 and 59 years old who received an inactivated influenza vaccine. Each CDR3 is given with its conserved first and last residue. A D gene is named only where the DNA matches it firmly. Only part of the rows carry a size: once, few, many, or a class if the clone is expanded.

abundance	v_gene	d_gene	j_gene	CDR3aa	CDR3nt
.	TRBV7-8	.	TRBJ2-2	CASSFRDTRRAGELFF	TGTGCCAGCAGCTTTCGGGACACCCGTAGGGCCGGGGAGCTGTTTTTT
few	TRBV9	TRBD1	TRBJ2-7	CASSVGQGNHEQYF	TGTGCCAGCAGCGTAGGACAGGGGAACCACGAGCAGTACTTC
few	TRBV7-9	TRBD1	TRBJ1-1	CASSPGQGATIEAFF	TGTGCCAGCAGCCCTGGACAGGGGGCGACAATTGAAGCTTTCTTT
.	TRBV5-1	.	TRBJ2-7	CASSLNPYSYEQYF	TGCGCCAGCAGCTTGAACCCCTACTCCTACGAGCAGTACTTC
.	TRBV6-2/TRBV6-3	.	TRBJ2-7	CASSSSGGFYEQYF	.
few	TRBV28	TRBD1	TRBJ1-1	CASSYRGRFTEAFF	TGTGCCAGCAGTTACAGGGGGCGGTTTACTGAAGCTTTCTTT
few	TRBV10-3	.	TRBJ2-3	CASQLAGRGGADTQYF	TGTGCCTCGCAGTTGGCGGGAAGGGGTGGCGCAGATACGCAGTATTTT
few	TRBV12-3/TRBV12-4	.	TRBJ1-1	CASSVGADTEAFF	TGTGCCAGCAGCGTAGGGGCGGACACTGAAGCTTTCTTT
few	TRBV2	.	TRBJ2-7	CASRISSTEQYF	TGTGCCAGCAGGATTTCTAGCACGGAGCAGTACTTC
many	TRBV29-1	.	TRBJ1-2	CSIYGADGYTF	TGCAGCATTTATGGGGCCGACGGCTACACCTTC
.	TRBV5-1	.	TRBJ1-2	CASYLSREGGYTF	TGCGCCAGCTATCTCTCCAGGGAGGGTGGCTACACCTTC
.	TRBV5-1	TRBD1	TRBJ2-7	CASSLAPTGGYEQYF	TGCGCCAGCAGCTTGGCACCGACAGGGGGCTACGAGCAGTACTTC
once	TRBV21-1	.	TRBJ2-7	CASSKAGASEAYEQYF	TGTGCCAGCAGCAAAGCGGGAGCTAGCGAGGCCTACGAGCAGTACTTC
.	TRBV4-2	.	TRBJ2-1	CASSQPAGHGNEQFF	TGTGCCAGCAGCCAACCTGCGGGCCACGGCAATGAGCAGTTCTTC
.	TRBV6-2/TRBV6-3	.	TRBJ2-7	CASSWTYEQYF	TGTGCCAGCAGTTGGACCTACGAGCAGTACTTC
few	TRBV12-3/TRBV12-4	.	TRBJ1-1	CATLGGLNTEAFF	TGTGCCACCTTAGGGGGGCTGAACACTGAAGCTTTCTTT
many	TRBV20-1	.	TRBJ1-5	CSARRGASNQPQHF	TGCAGTGCTAGGAGAGGGGCAAGCAATCAGCCCCAGCATTTT
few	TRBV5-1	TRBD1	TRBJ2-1	CASSRTGGYNEQFF	TGCGCCAGCAGCCGGACAGGGGGCTACAATGAGCAGTTCTTC
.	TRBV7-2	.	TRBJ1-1	CASSLDGVRGTEAFF	TGTGCCAGCAGCTTGGACGGGGTGAGAGGGACTGAAGCTTTCTTT
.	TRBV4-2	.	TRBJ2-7	CASSQDLASSGLIYEQYF	TGTGCCAGCAGCCAAGATCTAGCGTCGAGCGGGCTAATCTACGAGCAGTACTTC
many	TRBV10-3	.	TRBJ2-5	CAISESTGGGETQYF	TGTGCCATCAGTGAGTCGACAGGAGGGGGAGAGACCCAGTACTTC
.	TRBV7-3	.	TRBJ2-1	CASSLTSLAGEQFF	TGTGCCAGCAGCTTAACGTCACTAGCCGGAGAGCAGTTCTTC
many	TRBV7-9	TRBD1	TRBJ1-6	CASSHGTVTPYDSPLHF	TGTGCCAGCAGCCATGGGACAGTGACCCCCTATGATTCACCCCTCCACTTT
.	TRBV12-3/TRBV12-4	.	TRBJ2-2	CASSFGRGELFF	TGTGCCAGCAGTTTCGGTCGGGGGGAGCTGTTTTTT
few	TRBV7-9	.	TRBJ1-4	CASSPTGFTEKLFF	TGTGCCAGCAGCCCCACAGGGTTTACGGAAAAACTGTTTTTT
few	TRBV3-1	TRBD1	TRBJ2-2	CASSPGTGGFTGELFF	TGTGCCAGCAGCCCGGGGACAGGGGGCTTCACCGGGGAGCTGTTTTTT
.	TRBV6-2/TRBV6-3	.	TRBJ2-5	CASSPQAAGNQETQYF	TGTGCCAGCAGTCCGCAAGCGGCGGGGAACCAAGAGACCCAGTACTTC
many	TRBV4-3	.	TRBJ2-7	CASSLVWGAVLYEQYF	TGCGCCAGCAGCCTGGTTTGGGGGGCCGTCCTGTACGAGCAGTACTTC
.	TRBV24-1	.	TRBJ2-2	CATRGTGDLFF	TGTGCCACCAGAGGGACCGGGGATCTGTTTTTT
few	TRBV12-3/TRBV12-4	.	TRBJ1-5	CASRVAGLGNQPQHF	TGTGCCAGCAGGGTGGCAGGTCTTGGCAATCAGCCCCAGCATTTT
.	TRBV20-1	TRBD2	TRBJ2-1	CSARDPLAGVYEQFF	TGCAGTGCTAGAGATCCACTAGCGGGAGTATATGAGCAGTTCTTC
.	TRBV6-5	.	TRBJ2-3	CASSYRVRGLQGTDTQYF	TGTGCCAGCAGTTACAGGGTCCGAGGCTTACAAGGGACAGATACGCAGTATTTT
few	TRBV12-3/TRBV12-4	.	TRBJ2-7	CASSLGTSAQYF	TGTGCCAGCAGTTTAGGGACATCTGCGCAGTACTTC
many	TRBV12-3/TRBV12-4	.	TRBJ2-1	CASSFHSSYNEQFF	TGTGCCAGCAGTTTCCACAGCTCCTACAATGAGCAGTTCTTC
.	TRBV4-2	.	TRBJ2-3	CASSQESTDTQYF	TGCGCCAGCAGCCAAGAGAGCACAGATACGCAGTATTTT
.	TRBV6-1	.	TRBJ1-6	CASIDINNSPLHF	TGTGCCAGCATAGACATCAATAATTCACCCCTCCACTTT
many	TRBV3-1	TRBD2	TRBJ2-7	CASSLSGGVYEQYF	TGTGCCAGCAGTCTGAGCGGGGGGGTATACGAGCAGTACTTC
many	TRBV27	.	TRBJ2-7	CASRQGFGYEQYF	TGTGCCAGCCGGCAGGGGTTCGGATACGAGCAGTACTTC
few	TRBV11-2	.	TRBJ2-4	CASSSGPGTIQYF	TGTGCCAGCAGCTCCGGACCAGGAACCATACAGTACTTC
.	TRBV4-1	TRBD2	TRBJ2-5	CASSTLAGKETQYF	TGCGCCAGCAGCACACTAGCGGGTAAAGAGACCCAGTACTTC
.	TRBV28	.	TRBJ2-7	CASSLSPGQHYEQYF	TGTGCCAGCAGTCTTTCCCCCGGACAGCACTACGAGCAGTACTTC
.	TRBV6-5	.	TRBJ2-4	CASSYSTRFANKNIQYF	TGTGCCAGCAGTTACTCGACCAGGTTCGCCAACAAAAACATTCAGTACTTC
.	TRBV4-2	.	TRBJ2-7	CASSPLSGRSEQYF	TGTGCCAGCAGCCCCCTTTCAGGGAGGTCCGAGCAGTACTTC
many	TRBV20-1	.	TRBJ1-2	CSATYGREYGYTF	TGCAGTGCTACCTACGGACGGGAATATGGCTACACCTTC
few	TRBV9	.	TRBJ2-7	CASSSGGETYEQYF	TGTGCCAGCAGCTCAGGGGGGGAAACCTACGAGCAGTACTTC
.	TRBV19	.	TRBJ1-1	CASSGELPWNTEAFF	TGTGCCAGTAGCGGGGAACTTCCCTGGAACACTGAAGCTTTCTTT
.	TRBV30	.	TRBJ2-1	CAWSLRQKQFF	TGTGCCTGGAGTCTGAGGCAGAAGCAGTTCTTC